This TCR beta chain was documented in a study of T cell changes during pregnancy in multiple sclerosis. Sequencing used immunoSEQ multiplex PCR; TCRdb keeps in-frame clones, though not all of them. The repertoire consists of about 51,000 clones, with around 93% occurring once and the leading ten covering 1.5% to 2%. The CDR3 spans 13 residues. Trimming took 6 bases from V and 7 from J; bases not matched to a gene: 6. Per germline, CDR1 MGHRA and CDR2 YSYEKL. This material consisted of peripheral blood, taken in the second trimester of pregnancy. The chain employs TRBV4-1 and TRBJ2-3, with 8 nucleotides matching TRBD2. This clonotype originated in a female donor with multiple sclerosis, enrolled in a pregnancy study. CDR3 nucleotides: TGCGCCAGCAGTCTCGAGCGGGAGTATACGCAGTATTTT. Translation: CASSLEREYTQYF.